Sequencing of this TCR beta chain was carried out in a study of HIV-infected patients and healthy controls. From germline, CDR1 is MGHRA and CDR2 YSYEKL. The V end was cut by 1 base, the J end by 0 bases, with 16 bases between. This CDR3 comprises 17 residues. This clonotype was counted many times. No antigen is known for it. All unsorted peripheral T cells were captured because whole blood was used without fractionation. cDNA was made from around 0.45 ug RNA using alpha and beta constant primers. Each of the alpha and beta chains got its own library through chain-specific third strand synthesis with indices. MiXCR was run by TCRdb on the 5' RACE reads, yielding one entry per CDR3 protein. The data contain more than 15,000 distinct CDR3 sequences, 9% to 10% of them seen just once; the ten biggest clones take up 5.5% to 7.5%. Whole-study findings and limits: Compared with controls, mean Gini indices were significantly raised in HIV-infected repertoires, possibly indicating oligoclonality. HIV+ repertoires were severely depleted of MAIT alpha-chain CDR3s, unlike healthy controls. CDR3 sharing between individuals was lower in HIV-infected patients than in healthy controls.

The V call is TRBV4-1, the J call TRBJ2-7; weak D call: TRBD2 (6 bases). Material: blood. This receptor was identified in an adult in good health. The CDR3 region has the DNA TGCGCCAGCAGCCAAGGGGGTGGCGGGACTTCCTCCTACGAGCAGTACTTC. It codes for CASSQGGGGTSSYEQYF.